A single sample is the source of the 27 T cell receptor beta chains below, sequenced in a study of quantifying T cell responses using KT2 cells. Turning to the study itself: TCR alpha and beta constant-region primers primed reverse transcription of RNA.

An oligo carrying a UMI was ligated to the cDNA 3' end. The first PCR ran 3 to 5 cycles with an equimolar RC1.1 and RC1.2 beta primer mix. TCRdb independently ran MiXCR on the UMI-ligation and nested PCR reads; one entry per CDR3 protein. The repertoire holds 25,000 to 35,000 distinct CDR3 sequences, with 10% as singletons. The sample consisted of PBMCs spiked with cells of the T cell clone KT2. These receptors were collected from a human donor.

The CDR3, as DNA: TGTGCCAGCAGTGCCCACCTCAGTTCTGGGGCCAACGTCCTGACTTTC. It specifies CASSAHLSSGANVLTF. V is TRBV12-3 or TRBV12-4 and J is TRBJ2-6; no definite D call. The V end was cut by 5 bases, the J end by 1 base, with 12 bases between. The CDR3 has 16 amino acids.

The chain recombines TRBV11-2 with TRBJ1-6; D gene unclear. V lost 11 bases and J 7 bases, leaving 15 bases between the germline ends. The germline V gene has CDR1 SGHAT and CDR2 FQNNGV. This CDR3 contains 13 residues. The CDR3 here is CASHRVSNSPLHF. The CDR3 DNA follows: TGTGCCTCACATCGGGTTTCCAATTCACCCCTCCACTTT.

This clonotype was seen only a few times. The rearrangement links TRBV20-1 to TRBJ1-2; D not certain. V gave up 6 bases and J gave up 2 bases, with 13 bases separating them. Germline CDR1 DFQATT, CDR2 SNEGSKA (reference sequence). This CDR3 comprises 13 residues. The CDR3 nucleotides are TGCAGTGCGACCCTAGCAAGAAACTATGGCTACACCTTC. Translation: CSATLARNYGYTF.

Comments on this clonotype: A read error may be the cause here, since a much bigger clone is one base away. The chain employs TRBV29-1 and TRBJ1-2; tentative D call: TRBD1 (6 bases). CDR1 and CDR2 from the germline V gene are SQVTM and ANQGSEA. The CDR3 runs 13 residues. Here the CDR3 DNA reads TGCAGCGTGGGACACCAACCCGACTATGGCTACAACTTC. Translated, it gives CSVGHQPDYGYNF.

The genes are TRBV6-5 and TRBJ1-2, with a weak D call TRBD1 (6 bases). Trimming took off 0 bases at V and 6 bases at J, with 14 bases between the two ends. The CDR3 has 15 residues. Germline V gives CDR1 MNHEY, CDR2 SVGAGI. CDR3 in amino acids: CASSYSILAGDGYTF. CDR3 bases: TGTGCCAGCAGTTACTCGATTCTCGCAGGGGATGGCTACACCTTC.

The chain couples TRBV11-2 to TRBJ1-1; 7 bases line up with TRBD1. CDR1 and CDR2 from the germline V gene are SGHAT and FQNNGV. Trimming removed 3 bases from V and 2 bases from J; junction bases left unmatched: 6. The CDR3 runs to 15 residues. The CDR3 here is CASSFQTGFNTEAFF. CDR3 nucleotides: TGTGCCAGCAGCTTCCAGACAGGGTTTAACACTGAAGCTTTCTTT.

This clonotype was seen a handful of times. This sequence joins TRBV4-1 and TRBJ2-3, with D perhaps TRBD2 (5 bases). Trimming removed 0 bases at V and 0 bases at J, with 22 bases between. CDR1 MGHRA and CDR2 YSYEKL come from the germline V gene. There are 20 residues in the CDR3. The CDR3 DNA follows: TGCGCCAGCAGCCAAGATGCCCGGGTAAATGGACTGCCTAGCACAGATACGCAGTATTTT. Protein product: CASSQDARVNGLPSTDTQYF.

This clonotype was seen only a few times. CDR3 loop: CASSLISYEQYF. CDR3 DNA sequence: TGTGCCAGCAGCTTAATCTCCTACGAGCAGTACTTC. The chain couples TRBV11-3 to TRBJ2-7; D not resolved. In germline, CDR1 is SGHNT, CDR2 YENEEA. V lost 2 bases and J lost 0, with 2 bases in between. The CDR3 contains 12 residues.

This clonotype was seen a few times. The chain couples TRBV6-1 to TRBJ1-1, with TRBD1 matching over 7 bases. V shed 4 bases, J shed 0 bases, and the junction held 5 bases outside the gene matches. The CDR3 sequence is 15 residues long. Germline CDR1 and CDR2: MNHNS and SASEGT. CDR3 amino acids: CASSARGGMNTEAFF. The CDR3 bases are TGTGCCAGCAGTGCCAGAGGGGGCATGAACACTGAAGCTTTCTTT.

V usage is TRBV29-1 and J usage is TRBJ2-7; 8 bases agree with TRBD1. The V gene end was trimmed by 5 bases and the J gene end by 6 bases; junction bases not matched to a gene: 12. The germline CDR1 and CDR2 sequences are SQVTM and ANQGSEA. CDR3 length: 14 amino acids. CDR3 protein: CSVMRSGTGGEQYF. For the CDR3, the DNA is TGCAGCGTTATGAGATCCGGGACAGGAGGCGAGCAGTACTTC.

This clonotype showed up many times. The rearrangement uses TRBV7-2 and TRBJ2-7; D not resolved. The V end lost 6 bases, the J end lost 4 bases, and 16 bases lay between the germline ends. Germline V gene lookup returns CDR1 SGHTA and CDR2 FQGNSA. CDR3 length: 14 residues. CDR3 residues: CASRSLLTPYEQYF. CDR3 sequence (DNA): TGTGCCAGCAGATCTCTACTCACACCTTACGAGCAGTACTTC. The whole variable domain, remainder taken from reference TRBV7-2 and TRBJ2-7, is GAGVSQSPSNKVTEKGKDVELRCDPISGHTALYWYRQSLGQGLEFLIYFQGNSAPDKSGLPSDRFSAERTGGSVSTLTIQRTQQEDSAVYLCASRSLLTPYEQYFGPGTRLTVT.

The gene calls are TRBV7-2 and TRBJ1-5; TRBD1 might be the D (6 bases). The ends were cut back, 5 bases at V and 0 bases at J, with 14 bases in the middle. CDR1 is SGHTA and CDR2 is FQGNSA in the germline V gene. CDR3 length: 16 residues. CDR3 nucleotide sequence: TGTGCCAGCAGCCCAGGGACATTCTATAGCAATCAGCCCCAGCATTTT. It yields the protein CASSPGTFYSNQPQHF.

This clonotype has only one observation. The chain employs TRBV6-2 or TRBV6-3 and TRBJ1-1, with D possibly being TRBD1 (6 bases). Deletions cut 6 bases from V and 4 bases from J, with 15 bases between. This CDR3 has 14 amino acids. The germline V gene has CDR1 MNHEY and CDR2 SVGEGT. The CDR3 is CASSPDSWSTEAFF. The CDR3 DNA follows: TGTGCCAGCAGCCCGGACAGCTGGAGCACTGAAGCTTTCTTT.

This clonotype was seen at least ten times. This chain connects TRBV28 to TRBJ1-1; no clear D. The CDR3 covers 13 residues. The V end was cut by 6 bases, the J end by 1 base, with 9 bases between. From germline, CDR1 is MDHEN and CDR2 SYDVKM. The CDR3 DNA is TGTGCCAGCAGCATAGGGAGGAACACTGAAGCTTTCTTT. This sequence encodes CASSIGRNTEAFF.

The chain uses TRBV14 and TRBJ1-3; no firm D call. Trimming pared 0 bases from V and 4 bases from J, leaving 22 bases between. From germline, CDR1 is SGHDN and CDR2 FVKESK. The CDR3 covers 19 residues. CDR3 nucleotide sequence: TGTGCCAGCAGCCAAGATCAGTACGGGGTTCATTCCTCCGGAAACACCATATATTTT. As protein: CASSQDQYGVHSSGNTIYF.

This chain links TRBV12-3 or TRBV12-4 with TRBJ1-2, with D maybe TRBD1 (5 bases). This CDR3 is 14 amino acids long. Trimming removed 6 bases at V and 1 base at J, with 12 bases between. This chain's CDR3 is CASSVQGINYGYTF. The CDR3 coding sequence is TGTGCCAGCAGCGTTCAGGGAATTAACTATGGCTACACCTTC.

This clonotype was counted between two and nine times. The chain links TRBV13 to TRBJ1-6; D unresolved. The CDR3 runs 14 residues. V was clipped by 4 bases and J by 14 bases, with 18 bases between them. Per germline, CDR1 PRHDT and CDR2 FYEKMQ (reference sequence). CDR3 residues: CASSSRLSGTALHF. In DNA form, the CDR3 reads TGTGCCAGCAGCTCCCGGCTTTCGGGTACGGCCCTCCACTTT.

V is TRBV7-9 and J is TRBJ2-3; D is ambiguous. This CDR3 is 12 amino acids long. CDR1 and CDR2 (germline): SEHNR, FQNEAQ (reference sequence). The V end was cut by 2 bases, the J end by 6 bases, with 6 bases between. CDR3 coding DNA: TGTGCCAGCAGCTTATTAGGGGATACGCAGTATTTT. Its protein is CASSLLGDTQYF.

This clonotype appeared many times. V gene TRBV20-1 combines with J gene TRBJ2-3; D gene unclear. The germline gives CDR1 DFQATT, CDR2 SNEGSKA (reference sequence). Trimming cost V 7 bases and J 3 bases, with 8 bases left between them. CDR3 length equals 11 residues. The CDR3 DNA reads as TGCAGTGTGTTGCAAACAGATACGCAGTATTTT. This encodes CSVLQTDTQYF.

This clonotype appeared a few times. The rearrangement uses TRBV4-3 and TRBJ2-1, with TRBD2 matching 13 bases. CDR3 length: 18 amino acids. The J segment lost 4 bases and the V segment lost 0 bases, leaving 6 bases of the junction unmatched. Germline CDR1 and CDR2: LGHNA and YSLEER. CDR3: CASSQDLPLAGGYNEQFF. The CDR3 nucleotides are TGCGCCAGCAGCCAAGATTTGCCACTAGCGGGAGGGTACAATGAGCAGTTCTTC.

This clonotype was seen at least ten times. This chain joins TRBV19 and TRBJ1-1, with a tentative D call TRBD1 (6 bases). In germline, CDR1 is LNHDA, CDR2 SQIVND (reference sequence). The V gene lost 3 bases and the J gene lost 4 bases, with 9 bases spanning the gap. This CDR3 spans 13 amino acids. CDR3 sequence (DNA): TGTGCCAGTAGTATCGCACAGGGCACTGAAGCTTTCTTT. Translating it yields CASSIAQGTEAFF.

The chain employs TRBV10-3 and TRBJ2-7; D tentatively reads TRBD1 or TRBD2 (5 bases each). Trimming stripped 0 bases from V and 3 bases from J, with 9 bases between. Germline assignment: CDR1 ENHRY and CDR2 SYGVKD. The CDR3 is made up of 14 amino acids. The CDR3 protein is CAISESGTSYEQYF. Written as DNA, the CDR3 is TGTGCCATCAGTGAGTCAGGGACCAGCTACGAGCAGTACTTC.

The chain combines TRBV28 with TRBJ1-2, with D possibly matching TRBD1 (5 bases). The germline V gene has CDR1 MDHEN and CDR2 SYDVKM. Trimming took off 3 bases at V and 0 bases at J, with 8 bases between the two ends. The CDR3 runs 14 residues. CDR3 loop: CASSFLGANYGYTF. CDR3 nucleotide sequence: TGTGCCAGCAGTTTTTTGGGGGCTAACTATGGCTACACCTTC.

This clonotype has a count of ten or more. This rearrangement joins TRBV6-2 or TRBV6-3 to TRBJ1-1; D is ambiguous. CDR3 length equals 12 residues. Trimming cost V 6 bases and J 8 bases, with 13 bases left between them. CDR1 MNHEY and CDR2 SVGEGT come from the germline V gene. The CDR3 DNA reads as TGTGCCAGCAGCTTCAGTGGTTCGGAAGCTTTCTTT. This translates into CASSFSGSEAFF.

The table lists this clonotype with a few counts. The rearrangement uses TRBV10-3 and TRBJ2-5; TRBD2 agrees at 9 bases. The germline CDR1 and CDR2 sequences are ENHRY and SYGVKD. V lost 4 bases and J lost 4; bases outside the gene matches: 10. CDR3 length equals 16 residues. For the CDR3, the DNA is TGTGCCATCAGTGGAGGCGAGCGGGGGGCCCCAGAGACCCAGTACTTC. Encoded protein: CAISGGERGAPETQYF.

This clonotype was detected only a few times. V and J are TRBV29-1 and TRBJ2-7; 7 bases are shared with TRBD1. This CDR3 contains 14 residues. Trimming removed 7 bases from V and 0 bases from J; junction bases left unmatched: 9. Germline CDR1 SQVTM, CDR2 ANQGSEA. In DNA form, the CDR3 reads TGCAGCGCCGCCGGACAGGAGAGCTCCTACGAGCAGTACTTC. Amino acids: CSAAGQESSYEQYF.

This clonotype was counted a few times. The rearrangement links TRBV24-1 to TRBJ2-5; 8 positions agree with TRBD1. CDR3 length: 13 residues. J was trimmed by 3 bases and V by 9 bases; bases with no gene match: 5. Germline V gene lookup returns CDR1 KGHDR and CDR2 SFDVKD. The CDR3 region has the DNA TGTGCCACCCAGATGACAGGGGAAGAGACCCAGTACTTC. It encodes CATQMTGEETQYF.